The 14 T cell receptor beta chains presented below share a single source sample, sequenced in a study of T-cell reconstitution after alpha-beta-depleted transplantation in children. Preparation of the TCRbeta library used unique molecular identifiers. TCRdb independently ran MiXCR on the PCR reads; one entry per CDR3 protein. The table lists some 120,000 distinct CDR3 sequences, roughly 9% of them singletons. The sample consisted of PBMCs, mostly from graft donor cells, taken 180 days after TCRalphabeta/CD19-depleted stem cell transplant. These receptors were obtained from a girl less than two years old who had a stem cell transplant for combined immunodeficiency, so the T cells may come from the graft donor.

This clonotype was seen only a few times. This chain connects TRBV10-3 to TRBJ2-7; no clear D gene. Germline V gene lookup returns CDR1 ENHRY and CDR2 SYGVKD. CDR3 length equals 14 residues. V was trimmed by 0 bases and J by 3 bases, leaving 9 bases between them. CDR3 protein: CAISESDRLYEQYF. The DNA for the CDR3 is TGTGCCATCAGTGAGTCCGACCGACTCTACGAGCAGTACTTC.

The CDR3 region has the DNA TGCGCCAGCAGCTTCCCCTCTATGAGCGGGAACACTGAAGCTTTCTTT. Translated, it gives CASSFPSMSGNTEAFF. The chain carries TRBV5-1 and TRBJ1-1, with D unresolved. Deletions cut 2 bases from V and 1 base from J, with 15 bases between. CDR3 length: 16 amino acids. Germline-derived CDR1 and CDR2 are SGHRS and YFSETQ.

The rearrangement joins TRBV12-3 or TRBV12-4 to TRBJ1-2; D not resolved. Trimming pared 1 base from V and 5 bases from J, leaving 11 bases between. The CDR3 consists of 14 residues. In DNA, the CDR3 is TGTGCCAGCAGTTTAGGGAGGAAAGGTTATGGCTACACCTTC. The encoded protein is CASSLGRKGYGYTF.

A few counts support this clonotype. The CDR3 region has the DNA TGTGCCAGCAGGGTCGGGGTGAACAGGGGGCAAAACGAGCAGTACTTC. Its protein is CASRVGVNRGQNEQYF. The chain is built from TRBV12-3 or TRBV12-4 and TRBJ2-7; 9 bases are shared with TRBD1. Trimming took 6 bases from V and 5 from J; bases not matched to a gene: 14. CDR3 length: 16 residues.

This clonotype was recorded a few times. The chain employs TRBV12-3 or TRBV12-4 and TRBJ2-1, with TRBD1 matching over 10 bases. With 7 bases clipped from V and 9 bases from J, the junction kept 9 bases outside the gene matches. The CDR3 consists of 14 residues. As DNA, the CDR3 is TGTGCCAGCAATACGGGACAGGGGTCAGGTGAGCAGTTCTTC. This sequence encodes CASNTGQGSGEQFF.

The chain employs TRBV20-1 and TRBJ2-5, with a tentative D call TRBD2 (7 bases). Trimming stripped 5 bases from V and 4 bases from J, with 11 bases between. The CDR3 runs 12 residues. Germline V gives CDR1 DFQATT, CDR2 SNEGSKA (reference sequence). The CDR3: CSALGGGETQYF. Written as DNA, the CDR3 is TGCAGTGCTCTAGGGGGGGGAGAGACCCAGTACTTC.

The table lists this clonotype with a few counts. J is TRBJ1-2 and V is TRBV28, with D maybe TRBD1 (6 bases). Germline V gene lookup returns CDR1 MDHEN and CDR2 SYDVKM. V dropped 3 bases and J dropped 4 bases, with 9 bases sitting between them. The CDR3 has 13 amino acids. The CDR3 spells CASSFGQTYGYTF. DNA of the CDR3: TGTGCCAGCAGTTTTGGACAGACCTATGGCTACACCTTC.

The chain joins TRBV19 to TRBJ2-1; 8 positions agree with TRBD2. This CDR3 region has 15 residues. The V and J ends lost 1 base and 6 bases, in that order; junction bases with no gene match: 5. Germline lookup yields CDR1 LNHDA and CDR2 SQIVND (reference sequence). The CDR3 here is CASSIGSLAVNEQFF. In nucleotides, the CDR3 is TGTGCCAGTAGTATAGGATCACTAGCGGTCAATGAGCAGTTCTTC.

This clonotype came up a few times. The V call is TRBV4-3, the J call TRBJ1-1; maybe TRBD1 (5 bases). This CDR3 comprises 17 residues. The germline V and J ends were trimmed by 0 bases and 4 bases, with 18 bases remaining between them. The germline gives CDR1 LGHNA, CDR2 YSLEER. CDR3 protein: CASSQDWGVFGITEAFF. The CDR3, as DNA: TGCGCCAGCAGCCAAGATTGGGGGGTATTTGGTATCACTGAAGCTTTCTTT.

The V gene is TRBV4-3, the J gene TRBJ1-6; D unclear. The V end lost 0 bases, the J end lost 7 bases, and 7 bases lay between the germline ends. The CDR3 is 14 residues long. The germline V gene encodes CDR1 LGHNA and CDR2 YSLEER. CDR3: CASSQDRLNSPLHF. The CDR3 nucleotides read TGCGCCAGCAGCCAAGATCGTCTGAATTCACCCCTCCACTTT.

This clonotype was seen a handful of times. The CDR3 nucleotides are TGTGCCAGCAGCTTAGTAGCGGGAGCTGGTAATGAGCAGTTCTTC. This codes for CASSLVAGAGNEQFF. This chain joins TRBV13 and TRBJ2-1, with TRBD2 identical over 9 bases. Germline V gives CDR1 PRHDT, CDR2 FYEKMQ (reference sequence). V was pared by 1 base and J by 7 bases, with 5 bases of the junction left unmatched. CDR3 length equals 15 residues.

This chain joins TRBV5-1 and TRBJ1-1, with 7 bases fitting TRBD1. This CDR3 contains 11 residues. Germline assignment: CDR1 SGHRS and CDR2 YFSETQ. Trimming took 4 bases from V and 8 from J; bases not matched to a gene: 2. The CDR3 region is CASSRGQEAFF. CDR3 coding DNA: TGCGCCAGCAGCCGGGGACAGGAAGCTTTCTTT.

The chain recombines TRBV3-1 with TRBJ2-3; D unresolved. CDR1 and CDR2 (germline): LGHDT, YNNKEL (reference sequence). The CDR3 runs 15 residues. V was cut by 3 bases and J by 2 bases, with 12 bases left in between. The CDR3 protein is CASSQGSDATDTQYF. CDR3 nucleotide sequence: TGTGCCAGCAGCCAGGGTTCTGATGCCACAGATACGCAGTATTTT.

The chain is built from TRBV24-1 and TRBJ2-2, with TRBD2 matching over 11 bases. The V segment lost 4 bases and the J segment 4 bases; nucleotides outside the gene matches: 7. There are 17 residues in the CDR3. Germline CDR1 reads KGHDR; CDR2 reads SFDVKD. CDR3 sequence (DNA): TGTGCCACCAGTGACCCAACTAGCGGGAGAGTCACCGGGGAGCTGTTTTTT. It translates to CATSDPTSGRVTGELFF.